One sample yielded the 23 T cell receptor beta chains listed below, sequenced in a study of tissue T cells after allogeneic stem cell transplantation. The time point is: mouse harvest day 14 after allogeneic transplant. Mouse grafts combined 10^7 T-cell-depleted bone marrow cells with 10^6 splenic CD5+ T cells. Sequenced by immunoSEQ multiplex PCR; TCRdb stores in-frame clones only, minus some. Seen here are some 9,300 clones, 35% to 40% observed once, and the top ten hold roughly 5%. Sequences were obtained from skin. These receptors were obtained from a female BALB/c mouse given C57BL/6 T cells with graft-versus-host disease after an allogeneic hematopoietic cell transplant.

On this clone itself: Genes here carry mouse names. The read stops 1 residue short of the end of the CDR3; the missing end is completed from the germline J gene. J is TRBJ2-5 and V is TRBV19, with TRBD2 matching 8 bases. From germline, CDR1 is FNHDT and CDR2 SITEND (reference sequence). This CDR3 comprises 15 residues. V gave up 0 bases and J gave up 4 bases; unmatched junction bases: 4. The covered CDR3 bases are TGTGCCAGCAGTATAGCCGGGGGGGCTGAAGACACCCAGTAC. This translates into CASSIAGGAEDTQY. The full-length CDR3 reads as CASSIAGGAEDTQYF.

Remarks on this clone: Germline and genes here are mouse. The sequenced fragment ends 1 residue before the CDR3 boundary, so the rest is inferred from the germline J gene. J is TRBJ1-2 and V is TRBV3; possible D gene TRBD1, 6 bases. The length of the CDR3 is 15 residues. With 5 bases removed from V and 0 bases from J, the gap between germline ends came to 13 bases. The germline V gene has CDR1 SNHLY and CDR2 FYNGKV (reference sequence). CDR3 protein: CASSTGTHANSDYTF. The sequenced part of the CDR3 DNA is TGTGCCAGCAGCACCGGGACACATGCAAACTCCGACTACACC.

This clone was counted only a few times. Here the gene names and germline are mouse. The sequenced part of the CDR3 DNA is TGTGCCAGCAGTCTGACGGGGGGGTATAATTCGCCCCTCTAC. It is translated as CASSLTGGYNSPLY. Given in full, the CDR3 is CASSLTGGYNSPLYF. The V call is TRBV26, the J call TRBJ1-6; a possible D gene is TRBD1 (5 bases). The read comes to an end 1 residue before the CDR3 does, leaving the germline J gene to fill in the end. TRBJ1-6 is annotated as an ORF whose role is uncertain. V lost 2 bases and J lost 4, with 9 bases in between. In germline, CDR1 is KGHPV, CDR2 FQNQEV (reference sequence). The CDR3 consists of 15 residues.

A remark on this clone: Each gene name is a mouse one. The missing CDR3 end, 1 residue past where the read stops, is filled in from the germline J gene. The gene calls are TRBV14 and TRBJ1-3; 8 nucleotides align to TRBD1. Per the germline V gene, CDR1 is SGHDT and CDR2 is FRDEAV. The CDR3 is 14 amino acids. Trimming took 4 bases from V and 2 from J; bases not matched to a gene: 2. CDR3: CASSRTGTGNTLYF. The part of the CDR3 DNA that was read is TGTGCCAGCAGTCGGACAGGGACTGGAAATACGCTCTAT.

A note on this clone: Here the gene names and germline are mouse. The sequenced CDR3 bases are TGTGCCAGCAGTCTGGGCAAAAACACCGGGCAGCTCTAC. Its protein product is CASSLGKNTGQLY. The complete CDR3 sequence is CASSLGKNTGQLYF. The chain uses TRBV26 and TRBJ2-2, with D hard to call. The read ends 1 residue shy of where the CDR3 ends; the end is completed using the germline J gene. V was cut by 2 bases and J by 1 base, with 5 bases left in between. Germline V gene lookup returns CDR1 KGHPV and CDR2 FQNQEV (reference sequence). This CDR3 has 14 amino acids.

Comments on this clone: Mouse names are used for the genes. The read comes to an end 1 residue before the CDR3 does, leaving the germline J gene to fill in the end. The chain carries TRBV26 and TRBJ2-5; the D gene is possibly TRBD1 (5 bases). Germline loops: CDR1 KGHPV, CDR2 FQNQEV (reference sequence). V dropped 4 bases and J dropped 2 bases, with 10 bases sitting between them. This CDR3 has 14 residues. The CDR3 loop reads CASSPQGGQDTQYF. CDR3 bases read: TGTGCCAGCAGTCCCCAGGGCGGCCAAGACACCCAGTAC.

As regards this clone: Genes and germline come from the mouse. The CDR3 is cut off 1 residue early in the read; its end comes from the germline J gene. The V call is TRBV29, the J call TRBJ1-1; 7 bases align to TRBD1. This CDR3 region has 11 residues. The germline gives CDR1 MSHET, CDR2 SYDVDS. With V trimmed by 5 bases and J by 7 bases, 1 base remained unmatched. The CDR3 bases that were read are TGTGCTAGCAGTCCAGGGGGAGAAGTCTTC. This translates into CASSPGGEVF. The complete CDR3 reads CASSPGGEVFF.

Worth noting for this clone: Genes and germline come from the mouse. The read finishes 1 residue shy of the CDR3 end, and the germline J gene is used to complete it. The chain joins TRBV3 to TRBJ2-5; the D gene is possibly TRBD1 (5 bases). CDR3 length: 14 residues. From germline, CDR1 is SNHLY and CDR2 FYNGKV (reference sequence). V lost 1 base and J 0 bases, leaving 5 bases between the germline ends. CDR3 DNA (partial): TGTGCCAGCAGCTTAGGACAGAACCAAGACACCCAGTAC. This codes for CASSLGQNQDTQY. The full CDR3 protein reads CASSLGQNQDTQYF.

This clone occurred a few times. All gene names here are mouse names. The read is 1 residue too short to cover the CDR3 end, so that end is filled in from the germline J gene. The V gene is TRBV26, the J gene TRBJ1-1; D perhaps matches TRBD1 (6 bases). Per the germline V gene, CDR1 is KGHPV and CDR2 is FQNQEV (reference sequence). Between the trimmed V and J ends, which lost 3 bases and 4 bases, there was a span of 9 bases. The CDR3 length is 13 residues. The chain's CDR3 is CASSLQGGTEVFF. Partial CDR3 DNA: TGTGCCAGCAGTCTCCAAGGGGGCACAGAAGTCTTC. Complete variable domain (other parts from reference TRBV26 and TRBJ1-1): NSKVIQTPRYLVKGQGQKAKMRCIPEKGHPVVFWYQQNKNNEFKFLINFQNQEVLQQIDMTEKRFSAECPSNSPCSLEIQSSEAGDSALYLCASSLQGGTEVFFGKGTRLTVV.

There are a few counts of this clone. Here the gene names and germline are mouse. The sequenced fragment ends 1 residue before the CDR3 boundary, so the rest is inferred from the germline J gene. This chain connects TRBV16 to TRBJ1-1; TRBD1 aligns across 8 bases. Looked up from germline, CDR1 is SGHSA and CDR2 is FRNQAP. V lost 5 bases to trimming and J lost 4 bases; unmatched junction nucleotides: 6. The CDR3 covers 14 residues. CDR3 bases read: TGTGCAAGCAGCCAGGGGGCGCGGGGCACAGAAGTCTTC. Translation gives CASSQGARGTEVF. The full CDR3 is CASSQGARGTEVFF. Complete variable domain (other parts from reference TRBV16 and TRBJ1-1): NAGVIQTPRHKVTGKGQEATLWCEPISGHSAVFWYRQTIVQGLEFLTYFRNQAPIDDSGMPKERFSAQMPNQSHSTLKIQSTQPQDSAVYLCASSQGARGTEVFFGKGTRLTVV.

With respect to this clone: All gene names here are mouse names. From the germline J gene comes the end of the CDR3, since the read stops 1 residue before it. This chain joins TRBV26 and TRBJ1-6, with D possibly TRBD1 on 5 matching bases. TRBJ1-6 is an ORF, with its function uncertain. Looked up from germline, CDR1 is KGHPV and CDR2 is FQNQEV (reference sequence). Trimming shortened V by 0 bases and J by 3 bases, and 6 bases separated the two germline ends. This CDR3 is 15 amino acids long. The part of the CDR3 DNA that was read is TGTGCCAGCAGTCTGTCGACAGTCTATAATTCGCCCCTCTAC. This codes for CASSLSTVYNSPLY. In full, the CDR3 reads CASSLSTVYNSPLYF.

This clone is a singleton in its sample. The gene names here belong to mouse. Read coverage stops 1 residue before the CDR3 terminus; the germline J gene supplies the remainder. The genes are TRBV26 and TRBJ2-5; either TRBD1 or TRBD2 may supply D (6 bases each). The CDR3 contains 14 residues. Trimming removed 4 bases at V and 4 bases at J, with 12 bases between. Germline V gene sequence: CDR1 KGHPV, CDR2 FQNQEV (reference sequence). The CDR3 reads CASSPSGAKDTQYF. Incomplete CDR3 DNA: TGTGCCAGCAGTCCTTCGGGGGCGAAAGACACCCAGTAC.

About this clone: Genes here carry mouse names. The CDR3 loop is CASSPRGRNTEVFF. CDR3 DNA (partial): TGTGCCAGCAGCCCCAGGGGGAGGAACACAGAAGTCTTC. This chain connects TRBV26 to TRBJ1-1; 7 bases are a match to TRBD1. The CDR3 extends 1 residue past the end of the read, so its final part is completed from the germline J gene. The germline V gene has CDR1 KGHPV and CDR2 FQNQEV (reference sequence). This CDR3 comprises 14 residues. The V gene end was trimmed by 6 bases and the J gene end by 1 base; junction bases not matched to a gene: 5.

Turning to this clone: Gene labels here are mouse ones. CDR3 DNA (partial): TGTGCAAGCAGCTTTCGGGGGGCACAGGGCACCCAGTAC. The encoded protein is CASSFRGAQGTQY. The whole CDR3 sequence is CASSFRGAQGTQYF. J is TRBJ2-5 and V is TRBV16; D may be TRBD2 (7 bases). Read sequence stops 1 residue before the CDR3 end, and the germline J gene provides the missing end. Germline V gene lookup returns CDR1 SGHSA and CDR2 FRNQAP. Trimming removed 3 bases from V and 8 bases from J, with 15 bases in between. CDR3 length: 14 amino acids.

To note about this clone: Gene and germline names: mouse. With the read ending 1 residue before the CDR3 end, the germline J gene is used to fill in that end. The chain is built from TRBV3 and TRBJ1-1; 8 bases are a match to TRBD1. V lost 3 bases and J lost 3; bases outside the gene matches: 6. CDR1 and CDR2 from the germline V gene are SNHLY and FYNGKV (reference sequence). This CDR3 is built from 15 residues. CDR3 DNA (partial): TGTGCCAGCAGCTTGAGAGGACAGGGCCACACAGAAGTCTTC. Residues: CASSLRGQGHTEVF. The complete CDR3 reads CASSLRGQGHTEVFF.

Comments on this clone: Germline and genes here are mouse. The read ends 1 residue early relative to the CDR3; the germline J gene fills the gap. This chain connects TRBV3 to TRBJ2-4, with D tentatively TRBD2 (6 bases). V shed 4 bases and J shed 5 bases, with 10 bases lying between them. Germline CDR1 and CDR2: SNHLY and FYNGKV (reference sequence). CDR3 length: 13 amino acids. CDR3 amino acids: CASSSPGANTLYF. The sequenced CDR3 bases are TGTGCCAGCAGCTCGCCTGGGGCAAACACCTTGTAC.

Note on this clone: The gene names here belong to mouse. Sequencing ends 1 residue short of the CDR3 end; the germline J gene provides the rest. The gene calls are TRBV16 and TRBJ2-4; the match to TRBD2 covers 10 bases. CDR3 size: 16 residues. V was pared by 5 bases and J by 0 bases, with 5 bases of the junction left unmatched. Germline lookup yields CDR1 SGHSA and CDR2 FRNQAP. Partial CDR3 DNA: TGTGCAAGCAGCCCGGGACTGGGGTCTAGTCAAAACACCTTGTAC. It yields the protein CASSPGLGSSQNTLY. The CDR3 in its entirety is CASSPGLGSSQNTLYF. The variable domain in full, completed from reference TRBV16 and TRBJ2-4, reads NAGVIQTPRHKVTGKGQEATLWCEPISGHSAVFWYRQTIVQGLEFLTYFRNQAPIDDSGMPKERFSAQMPNQSHSTLKIQSTQPQDSAVYLCASSPGLGSSQNTLYFGAGTRLSVL.

As for this clone: Here the gene names and germline are mouse. The read comes to an end 1 residue before the CDR3 does, leaving the germline J gene to fill in the end. The rearrangement uses TRBV26 and TRBJ2-7, with D possibly TRBD1 on 5 matching bases. CDR1 and CDR2 from the germline V gene are KGHPV and FQNQEV (reference sequence). Trimming removed 0 bases from V and 6 bases from J, with 9 bases in between. There are 13 residues in the CDR3. Partial CDR3 DNA: TGTGCCAGCAGTCTGTCGCCAGGGATTGAACAGTAC. This encodes CASSLSPGIEQY. The whole CDR3 sequence is CASSLSPGIEQYF.

Remarks on this clone: Genes here carry mouse names. The read terminates 1 residue ahead of where the CDR3 ends, so the germline J gene completes it. Other DNA sequences from this sample encode an identical CDR3 as well. The chain carries TRBV3 and TRBJ2-7; TRBD2 aligns across 12 bases. The V gene's germline CDR1 is SNHLY and CDR2 FYNGKV (reference sequence). The CDR3 loop spans 14 amino acids. V shed 5 bases and J 4 bases; nucleotides not matched to a gene: 3. Incomplete CDR3 DNA: TGTGCCAGCAGCCTAGGGACTGGGGGGTATGAACAGTAC. It codes for CASSLGTGGYEQY. The whole CDR3 sequence is CASSLGTGGYEQYF.

Regarding this clone: The gene symbols are mouse symbols. The sequenced fragment ends 1 residue before the CDR3 boundary, so the rest is inferred from the germline J gene. The V gene is TRBV24, the J gene TRBJ2-7, with TRBD2 identical over 8 bases. The CDR3 length is 15 residues. Per the germline V gene, CDR1 is KGHTA and CDR2 is FRNEEI. With V trimmed by 4 bases and J by 0 bases, 5 bases remained unmatched. CDR3 region: CASSPRDWSSYEQYF. Incomplete CDR3 DNA: TGTGCCAGCAGTCCCCGGGACTGGTCCTCCTATGAACAGTAC.

Comment on this clone: Here the gene names and germline are mouse. The read stops 1 residue short of the end of the CDR3; the missing end is completed from the germline J gene. The rearrangement uses TRBV26 and TRBJ2-2; TRBD1 matches at 7 bases. V trimming: 4 bases; J trimming: 4 bases; junction bases outside the gene matches: 6. The germline V gene encodes CDR1 KGHPV and CDR2 FQNQEV (reference sequence). The CDR3 is made up of 15 amino acids. The CDR3 reads CASSQQGTGTGQLYF. The part of the CDR3 DNA that was read is TGTGCCAGCAGTCAACAGGGGACGGGCACCGGGCAGCTCTAC.

Worth noting for this clone: Genes and germline are mouse. The CDR3 extends 1 residue past the end of the read, so its final part is completed from the germline J gene. The chain has TRBV26 and TRBJ1-1; no clear D. Trimming removed 0 bases from V and 0 bases from J, with 2 bases in between. CDR3 size: 13 residues. Germline values: CDR1 KGHPV, CDR2 FQNQEV (reference sequence). Partial CDR3 DNA: TGTGCCAGCAGTCTGTCAGCAAACACAGAAGTCTTC. It encodes CASSLSANTEVF. The CDR3, in full, reads CASSLSANTEVFF.

The table lists this clone with a few counts. Genes here carry mouse names. The CDR3 extends 1 residue past the end of the read, so its final part is completed from the germline J gene. This rearrangement joins TRBV31 to TRBJ1-2, with D possibly matching TRBD1 (5 bases). The length of the CDR3 is 14 residues. Trimming shortened V by 0 bases and J by 5 bases, and 13 bases separated the two germline ends. Per the germline V gene, CDR1 is GKSSPN and CDR2 is SITVG. Incomplete CDR3 DNA: TGTGCCTGGAGTCTTGGCAGGGAGGGGTCCGACTACACC. Its protein is CAWSLGREGSDYT. The complete CDR3 protein is CAWSLGREGSDYTF.